Each of the 23 T cell receptor beta chains below was sequenced from the same sample in a study of cytomegalovirus exposure and HLA in healthy donors. A multiplex PCR was run with 60 Vbeta primers and 13 Jbeta primers. Method: immunoSEQ multiplex PCR; TCRdb's copy keeps in-frame clones and lacks some. The sample carries about 160,000 clones, roughly 80% recorded once. Sequences were obtained from PBMCs. The receptors stem from a male donor in good health and CMV-seropositive.

The chain links TRBV7-9 to TRBJ2-5, with D maybe TRBD2 (6 bases). The CDR3 spans 17 residues. Trimming pared 5 bases from V and 4 bases from J, leaving 23 bases between. CDR1 is SEHNR and CDR2 is FQNEAQ in the germline V gene (reference sequence). CDR3 in amino acids: CASSPFRPGATRETQYF. CDR3 in DNA: TGTGCCAGCAGCCCCTTTCGCCCGGGAGCAACGAGAGAGACCCAGTACTTC.

Regarding this clone: At one end, the junction sequence differs from germline, possibly due to a read error. This sequence joins TRBV28 and TRBJ2-6; D might be TRBD1 (5 bases). Germline CDR1 reads MDHEN; CDR2 reads SYDVKM. The CDR3 extends over 15 amino acids. Here the CDR3 DNA reads TGTGCCAGCAGTTTGGCGGCATCTGGGGCCAACGGCCTGACTTTC. It encodes CASSLAASGANGLTF.

V is TRBV11-2 and J is TRBJ2-2, with 15 bases fitting TRBD2. The CDR3 extends over 17 amino acids. Germline V gives CDR1 SGHAT, CDR2 FQNNGV. V lost 5 bases and J lost 5; bases outside the gene matches: 6. This chain's CDR3 is CASSPRGLAGGTGELFF. The CDR3 region has the DNA TGTGCCAGCAGCCCGCGTGGACTAGCGGGAGGGACCGGGGAGCTGTTTTTT.

The rearrangement joins TRBV5-4 to TRBJ1-2, with 9 bases aligning to TRBD1. Germline CDR1 and CDR2: SGHNT and YYREEE (reference sequence). J gave up 4 bases and V 0 bases, and 4 bases lay outside the gene matches. CDR3 size: 15 residues. Here the CDR3 DNA reads TGTGCCAGCAGCTTGGCCGCGGGACAGGGCTATGGCTACACCTTC. It codes for CASSLAAGQGYGYTF.

V is TRBV2 and J is TRBJ1-2; the match to TRBD1 covers 9 bases. This CDR3 is built from 13 residues. CDR1 is SNHLY, CDR2 FYNNEI, per germline. The V and J ends lost 5 bases and 5 bases, in that order; junction bases with no gene match: 3. CDR3 protein: CASSPGTGYGYTF. The DNA for the CDR3 is TGTGCCAGCAGTCCCGGGACAGGGTATGGCTACACCTTC.

The gene calls are TRBV27 and TRBJ2-7, with 14 bases fitting TRBD2. The CDR3 runs 17 residues. Trimming at V came to 4 bases and at J to 0 bases, leaving 5 bases not matched to a gene. Germline-derived CDR1 and CDR2 are MNHEY and SMNVEV (reference sequence). The CDR3 nucleotides read TGTGCCAGCAGTTACGGACTAGCGGGAGGTAGCTCCTACGAGCAGTACTTC. Residues: CASSYGLAGGSSYEQYF.

V and J are TRBV10-1 and TRBJ2-7, with D possibly being TRBD1 (6 bases). Germline V gene sequence: CDR1 WNHNN, CDR2 SYGVQD (reference sequence). V shed 4 bases and J shed 3 bases, with 10 bases lying between them. The CDR3 runs 13 residues. For the CDR3, the DNA is TGCGCCAGCAGTGGGCAGGGGCTCTACGAGCAGTACTTC. This codes for CASSGQGLYEQYF.

This chain links TRBV9 with TRBJ2-7; 10 positions agree with TRBD2. This CDR3 has 15 residues. J gave up 4 bases and V 0 bases, and 4 bases lay outside the gene matches. Germline CDR1 is SGDLS and CDR2 is YYNGEE. The CDR3 coding sequence is TGTGCCAGCAGCGTAGCCCTAGCGGGAGTGTACGAGCAGTACTTC. Translating gives CASSVALAGVYEQYF.

The rearrangement links TRBV27 to TRBJ1-1; D may be TRBD1 (6 bases). This CDR3 region has 15 residues. From germline, CDR1 is MNHEY and CDR2 SMNVEV (reference sequence). Between the trimmed V and J ends, which lost 9 bases and 1 base, there was a span of 18 bases. Here the CDR3 reads CASSSGGAGNTEAFF. For the CDR3, the DNA is TGTGCCAGTTCGTCGGGGGGCGCGGGGAACACTGAAGCTTTCTTT.

The chain joins TRBV5-4 to TRBJ1-1, with 9 nucleotides matching TRBD1. J was trimmed by 5 bases and V by 1 base; bases with no gene match: 3. This CDR3 is built from 14 residues. Germline CDR1 is SGHNT and CDR2 is YYREEE (reference sequence). CDR3 sequence reads: CASSLTGGLTEAFF. The CDR3 DNA follows: TGTGCCAGCAGCTTGACAGGGGGCTTGACTGAAGCTTTCTTT.

Concerning this clone: Other nucleotide sequences in the sample specify the same CDR3. The chain joins TRBV6-5 to TRBJ1-1; 7 bases are shared with TRBD1. Germline lookup yields CDR1 MNHEY and CDR2 SVGAGI. The CDR3 has 15 amino acids. J was trimmed by 5 bases and V by 0 bases; bases with no gene match: 6. CDR3 residues: CASSYSGRGRTEAFF. The CDR3 bases are TGTGCCAGCAGTTACTCTGGCAGGGGGAGAACTGAAGCTTTCTTT.

The V call is TRBV12-5, the J call TRBJ2-2, with D maybe TRBD2 (6 bases). The CDR3 is made up of 12 amino acids. Germline loops: CDR1 LGHNT, CDR2 FRNRAP. The V and J ends lost 6 bases and 5 bases respectively, with 7 bases between them. CDR3 in DNA: TGTGCTAGTGGCGGGAGAACCGGGGAGCTGTTTTTT. Encoded protein: CASGGRTGELFF.

CDR3 DNA: TGTGCCAGCAGTGAAGGTCTGTCAGGGGTCATGAACACTGAAGCTTTCTTT. Its translation is CASSEGLSGVMNTEAFF. This rearrangement joins TRBV2 to TRBJ1-1, with D perhaps matching TRBD1 (6 bases). The CDR3 has 17 residues. Germline V gene data show CDR1 as SNHLY and CDR2 as FYNNEI. Trimming took off 1 base at V and 0 bases at J, with 15 bases between the two ends.

There are a few counts of this clone. This rearrangement joins TRBV10-3 to TRBJ2-1; D perhaps matches TRBD2 (5 bases). V lost 6 bases and J 7 bases, leaving 19 bases between the germline ends. The germline gives CDR1 ENHRY, CDR2 SYGVKD. This CDR3 is built from 15 residues. As DNA, the CDR3 is TGTGCCATCAGGGGAGCGGACCGACTCCATAATGAGCAGTTCTTC. Its translation is CAIRGADRLHNEQFF.

V is TRBV19 and J is TRBJ1-2, with no clear D. Between the trimmed V and J ends, which lost 0 bases and 2 bases, there was a span of 10 bases. The germline V gene has CDR1 LNHDA and CDR2 SQIVND (reference sequence). The CDR3 totals 15 residues. The CDR3 nucleotides read TGTGCCAGTAGTATAGAGTCGGCGGAAAACTATGGCTACACCTTC. Residues: CASSIESAENYGYTF.

The V and J genes are TRBV19 and TRBJ1-5; no clear D gene. Trimming shortened V by 6 bases and J by 6 bases, and 9 bases separated the two germline ends. The CDR3 sequence is 12 residues long. The V gene's germline CDR1 is LNHDA and CDR2 SQIVND (reference sequence). CDR3 in DNA: TGTGCCAGTAGGGGAGGGTTTCAGCCCCAGCATTTT. It yields the protein CASRGGFQPQHF.

CDR3 coding DNA: TGTGCCAGCTCACTACGAGGTAATAGCGGGACTAACTACGAGCAGTACTTC. It is translated as CASSLRGNSGTNYEQYF. V and J are TRBV18 and TRBJ2-7, with TRBD2 matching over 8 bases. The CDR3 covers 17 residues. Germline V gene sequence: CDR1 KGHSH, CDR2 LQKENI. V shed 4 bases and J 3 bases; nucleotides not matched to a gene: 14.

This clone was detected only a few times. This chain uses TRBV9 with TRBJ1-2, with a tentative D call TRBD1 (5 bases). Trimming took 4 bases from V and 8 from J, leaving 15 bases between them. The CDR3 totals 13 residues. Germline assignment: CDR1 SGDLS and CDR2 YYNGEE. DNA for the CDR3: TGTGCCAGCAGCTCCGGGACTTATCAGGGCTACACCTTC. Amino acids: CASSSGTYQGYTF.

The V gene is TRBV19, the J gene TRBJ2-6; D gene ambiguous. Trimming shortened V by 4 bases and J by 0 bases, and 7 bases separated the two germline ends. The CDR3 spans 15 residues. In germline, CDR1 is LNHDA, CDR2 SQIVND (reference sequence). The CDR3 loop reads CASSTQISGANVLTF. Here the CDR3 DNA reads TGTGCCAGTAGTACCCAAATCTCTGGGGCCAACGTCCTGACTTTC.

The rearrangement links TRBV6-5 to TRBJ1-6; 7 bases match TRBD1. The CDR3 spans 13 residues. J lost 14 bases, V lost 6 bases, and 10 bases had no gene match. The V gene's germline CDR1 is MNHEY and CDR2 SVGAGI. CDR3 amino acids: CASRPGQTEALHF. The CDR3 DNA is TGTGCCAGCAGGCCGGGACAGACGGAGGCCCTCCACTTT.

The chain links TRBV5-1 to TRBJ2-7; TRBD1 matches 7 bases. Germline V CDR1 and CDR2: SGHRS, YFSETQ. Trimming took 4 bases from V and 6 from J; bases not matched to a gene: 19. The CDR3 spans 17 residues. The CDR3: CASSRPPPDRPLVEQYF. CDR3 bases: TGCGCCAGCAGCCGTCCCCCCCCGGACAGGCCCCTTGTCGAGCAGTACTTC.

This rearrangement joins TRBV4-3 to TRBJ1-6; D is undetermined. The germline V gene encodes CDR1 LGHNA and CDR2 YSLEER. The CDR3 extends over 16 amino acids. With 4 bases removed from V and 0 bases from J, the gap between germline ends came to 10 bases. This chain's CDR3 is CASSRAAGSYNSPLHF. The CDR3 nucleotides read TGCGCCAGCAGCCGGGCTGCGGGCTCCTATAATTCACCCCTCCACTTT.

The chain has TRBV19 and TRBJ1-5; D not resolved. This CDR3 spans 15 amino acids. The germline CDR1 and CDR2 sequences are LNHDA and SQIVND (reference sequence). The V end lost 5 bases, the J end lost 0 bases, and 11 bases lay between the germline ends. CDR3 sequence: CASSPGPSSNQPQHF. For the CDR3, the DNA is TGTGCCAGTAGTCCTGGCCCGTCTAGCAATCAGCCCCAGCATTTT.